This TCR beta chain originates from a study of cytomegalovirus exposure and HLA in healthy donors. There are 17 residues in the CDR3. Germline values: CDR1 SGHTA, CDR2 FQGNSA. Trimming at V came to 0 bases and at J to 3 bases, leaving 5 bases not matched to a gene. Study-wide results and limits: Some public TCRs appeared in many individuals, while most sequences were rare.

For this clone: The antigen is undetermined.

Primers included in the PCR were 60 Vbeta and 13 Jbeta primers. Method: immunoSEQ multiplex PCR; TCRdb's copy keeps in-frame clones and lacks some. The sample lists roughly 180,000 clones; around 81% were seen once. The TCR sequence derives from a woman aged 18-29 years in good health and CMV-seropositive. What was sequenced was PBMCs. J is TRBJ2-2 and V is TRBV7-2; TRBD2 aligns across 9 bases. The CDR3 here is CASSLAGLALHTGELFF. The CDR3 region has the DNA TGTGCCAGCAGCTTAGCGGGACTAGCCCTCCACACCGGGGAGCTGTTTTTT.